Following are 3 T cell receptor beta chains from one sample sequenced in a study of regulatory T cells in long-lasting Graves disease. The TCR beta library used iRepertoire HTBI primers with Arm-PCR amplification of CDR3. TCRdb reanalysed the multiplex PCR reads using MiXCR and keeps one entry per CDR3 protein. The data show 540,000 or so distinct CDR3 sequences, approximately 12% seen once. The time point denotes: newly diagnosed GD, antithyroid drugs for less than 3 months. The TCR library used RNA extracted from PBMCs. The sample was also linked to a second study, of T cells in Graves' hyperthyroidism and ophthalmopathy.

Specimen: peripheral blood mononuclear cells (PBMCs), collected at new diagnosis, from a patient treated with antithyroid drugs. These receptors were taken from a man under 40 with Graves disease.

Remarks on this clonotype: One end of the junction varies from germline; a read error may be responsible. The chain is built from TRBV4-1 and TRBJ2-7; TRBD2 agrees at 8 bases. This CDR3 has 19 amino acids. The germline V gene encodes CDR1 MGHRA and CDR2 YSYEKL. CDR3 residues: CASSQDLGGSSGGYYEQYF. Written as DNA, the CDR3 is TGTGCCAGCAGCCAAGATCTGGGGGGCTCAAGCGGGGGTTACTACGAGCAGTACTTC.

This clonotype was recorded at least ten times. The genes are TRBV7-2 and TRBJ1-1; 8 nucleotides align to TRBD1. The V and J ends lost 7 bases and 11 bases, in that order; junction bases with no gene match: 15. The CDR3 is 14 residues long. The V gene's germline CDR1 is SGHTA and CDR2 FQGNSA. CDR3 region: CASTPGSGGVEAFF. The CDR3 bases are TGTGCCAGCACCCCTGGGTCAGGGGGCGTGGAGGCTTTCTTT.

This clonotype turned up a few times. The chain uses TRBV12-3 or TRBV12-4 and TRBJ2-1, with TRBD2 matching 8 bases. The CDR3 totals 15 residues. V shed 7 bases, J shed 5 bases, and the junction held 10 bases outside the gene matches. CDR3 in amino acids: CASTPLGLVNNEQFF. DNA of the CDR3: TGTGCCAGCACCCCCCTGGGACTAGTAAACAATGAGCAGTTCTTC.